The present T cell receptor beta chain was sequenced within a study of OX40 agonist ivuxolimab in advanced cancers. Turning to the study itself: Participants could have had prior anti-PD-1, anti-PD-L1 or anti-CTLA-4 therapy, and approximately 37% had some. In three patients, partial responses were observed, one with hepatocellular carcinoma and two with cutaneous melanoma.

TCRdb keeps only in-frame clones here, not all; method: immunoSEQ multiplex PCR. Of around 69,000 clones listed, 70% to 90% are singletons. Of note for this clone: As yet, its antigen is unknown.

Findings and limits, study-wide: Patients who responded partially at 0.1-3.0 mg/kg showed clonal expansion ranking among the lowest.

Sequenced here: CD4+ or CD8+ T cells sorted from blood, sampled in a trial of the OX40 agonist ivuxolimab. This receptor was taken from an adult with an advanced solid tumor such as melanoma, head and neck, liver or kidney cancer.

In DNA form, the CDR3 reads TGTGCCAGCAGTTACGGACAGGGAGAGTACTATGGCTACACCTTC. Protein: CASSYGQGEYYGYTF. The chain joins TRBV6-6 to TRBJ1-2, with 8 bases fitting TRBD1. The CDR3 totals 15 residues. The junction had 5 bases not matched to a gene; V was cut back by 2 bases and J by 3 bases. CDR1 and CDR2 (germline): MNHNY, SVGAGI (reference sequence).